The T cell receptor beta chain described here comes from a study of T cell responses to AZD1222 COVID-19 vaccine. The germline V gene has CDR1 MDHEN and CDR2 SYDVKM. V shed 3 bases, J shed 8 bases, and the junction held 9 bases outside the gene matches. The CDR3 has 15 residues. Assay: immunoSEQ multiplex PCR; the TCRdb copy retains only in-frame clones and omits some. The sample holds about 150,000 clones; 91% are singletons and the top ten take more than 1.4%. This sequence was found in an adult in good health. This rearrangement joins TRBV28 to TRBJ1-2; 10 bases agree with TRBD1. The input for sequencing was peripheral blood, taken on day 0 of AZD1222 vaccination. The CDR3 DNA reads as TGTGCCAGCAGTTTCCGGGACAGGGGACGAGGGGGCTACACCTTC. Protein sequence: CASSFRDRGRGGYTF.